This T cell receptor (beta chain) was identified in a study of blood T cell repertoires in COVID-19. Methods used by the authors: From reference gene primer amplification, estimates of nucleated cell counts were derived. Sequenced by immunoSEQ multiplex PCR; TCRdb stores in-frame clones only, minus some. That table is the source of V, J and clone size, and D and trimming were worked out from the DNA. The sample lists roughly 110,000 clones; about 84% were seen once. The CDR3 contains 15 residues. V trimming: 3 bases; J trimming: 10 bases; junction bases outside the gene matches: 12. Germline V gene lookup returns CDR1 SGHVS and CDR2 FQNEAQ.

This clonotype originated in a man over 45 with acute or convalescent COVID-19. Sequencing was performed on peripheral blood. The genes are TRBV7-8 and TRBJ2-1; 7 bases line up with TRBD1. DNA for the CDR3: TGTGCCAGCAGCTTCTCGGGCAGGGGGTCTCGCGAGCAGTTCTTC. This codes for CASSFSGRGSREQFF.